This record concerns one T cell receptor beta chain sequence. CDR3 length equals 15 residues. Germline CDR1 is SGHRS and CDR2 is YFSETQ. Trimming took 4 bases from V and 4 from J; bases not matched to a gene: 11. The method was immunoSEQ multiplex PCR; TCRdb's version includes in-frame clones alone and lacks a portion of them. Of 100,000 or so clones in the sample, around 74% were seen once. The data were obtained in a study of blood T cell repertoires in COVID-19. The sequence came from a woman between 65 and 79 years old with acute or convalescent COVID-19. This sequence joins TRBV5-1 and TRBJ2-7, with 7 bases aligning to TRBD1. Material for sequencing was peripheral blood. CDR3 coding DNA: TGCGCCAGCAGCACAGGAGGACAGGTAGGATACGAGCAGTACTTC. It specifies CASSTGGQVGYEQYF.